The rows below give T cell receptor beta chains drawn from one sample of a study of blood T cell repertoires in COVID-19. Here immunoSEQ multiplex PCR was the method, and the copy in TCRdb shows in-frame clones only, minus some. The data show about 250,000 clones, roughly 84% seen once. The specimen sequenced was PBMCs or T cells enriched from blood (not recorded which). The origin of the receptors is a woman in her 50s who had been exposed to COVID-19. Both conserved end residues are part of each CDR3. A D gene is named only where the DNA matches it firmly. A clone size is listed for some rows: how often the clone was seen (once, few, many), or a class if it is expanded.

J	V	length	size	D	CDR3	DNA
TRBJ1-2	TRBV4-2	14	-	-	CASSPGMGGYGYTF	TGTGCCAGCAGCCCCGGGATGGGTGGCTATGGCTACACCTTC
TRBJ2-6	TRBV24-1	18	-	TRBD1	CATSDPSGGVTGANVLTF	TGTGCCACCAGTGACCCCTCAGGGGGCGTAACTGGGGCCAACGTCCTGACTTTC
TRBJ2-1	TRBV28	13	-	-	CASSLGSYNEQFF	TGTGCCAGCAGTTTGGGGAGCTACAATGAGCAGTTCTTC
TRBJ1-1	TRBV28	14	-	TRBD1	CASRRTGVGTEAFF	TGTGCCAGCCGACGCACAGGGGTTGGGACTGAAGCTTTCTTT
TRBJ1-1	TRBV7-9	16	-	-	CASSLRGAGPGTEAFF	TGTGCCAGCAGCTTACGCGGGGCAGGGCCGGGCACTGAAGCTTTCTTT
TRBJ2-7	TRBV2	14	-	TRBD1	CASSLRQGPHEQYF	TGTGCCAGCAGTTTGAGACAGGGGCCCCACGAGCAGTACTTC
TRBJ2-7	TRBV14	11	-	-	CASSQDGVQYF	TGTGCCAGCAGCCAAGACGGGGTACAGTACTTC
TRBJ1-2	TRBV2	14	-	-	CASSEAEQNYGYTF	TGTGCCAGCAGTGAAGCTGAACAGAACTATGGCTACACCTTC
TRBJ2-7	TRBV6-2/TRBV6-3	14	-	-	CASSYSPGSYEQYF	TGTGCCAGCAGTTACTCCCCGGGAAGCTACGAGCAGTACTTC
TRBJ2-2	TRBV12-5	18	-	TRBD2	CASGLVLAGGPPTGELFF	TGTGCTAGTGGTTTGGTACTAGCGGGGGGGCCCCCCACCGGGGAGCTGTTTTTT
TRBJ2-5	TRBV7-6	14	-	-	CASSLGHGKETQYF	TGTGCCAGCAGCTTGGGACATGGAAAAGAGACCCAGTACTTC
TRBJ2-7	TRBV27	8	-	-	CASSPSDF	TGTGCCAGCAGTCCCTCTGACTTC
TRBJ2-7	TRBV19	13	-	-	CASSRVSSYEQYF	TGTGCCAGTAGTCGAGTGTCCTCCTACGAGCAGTACTTC
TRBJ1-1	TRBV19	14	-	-	CASKLIRGNTEAFF	TGTGCCAGTAAGCTTATAAGGGGGAACACTGAAGCTTTCTTT
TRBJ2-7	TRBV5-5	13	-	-	CASSPGVSYEQYF	TGTGCCAGCAGCCCAGGGGTATCCTACGAGCAGTACTTC
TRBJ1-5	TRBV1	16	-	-	CTSSRLEIYSNQPQHF	TGCACCAGCAGCCGATTAGAAATTTATAGCAATCAGCCCCAGCATTTT
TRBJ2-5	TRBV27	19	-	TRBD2	CATSPVPLAGLGWQETQYF	TGTGCCACCAGTCCAGTGCCCCTAGCGGGGTTGGGGTGGCAAGAGACCCAGTACTTC
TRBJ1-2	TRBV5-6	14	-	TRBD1	CASETGTGTYGYTF	TGTGCCAGCGAAACCGGGACAGGGACCTATGGCTACACCTTC
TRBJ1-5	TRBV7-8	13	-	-	CASSLLSRDPQHF	TGTGCCAGCAGCTTACTATCCCGGGATCCCCAGCATTTT
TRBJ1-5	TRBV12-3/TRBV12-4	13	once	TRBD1	CASSTGGSQPQHF	TGTGCCAGCAGTACAGGGGGAAGTCAGCCCCAGCATTTT
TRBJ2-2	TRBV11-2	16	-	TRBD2	CASSLPAGGNTGELFF	TGTGCCAGCAGCCTCCCGGCGGGGGGGAACACCGGGGAGCTGTTTTTT
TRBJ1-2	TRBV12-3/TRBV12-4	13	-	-	CASSYLHQNGYTF	TGTGCCAGCAGTTATCTCCACCAGAATGGCTACACCTTC
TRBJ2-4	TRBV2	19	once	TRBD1	CASSEVAKGAKVAKNIQYF	TGTGCCAGCAGTGAAGTCGCCAAGGGGGCGAAAGTGGCCAAAAACATTCAGTACTTC
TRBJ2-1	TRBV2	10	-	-	CASLGSEQFF	TGTGCCAGCCTGGGCAGTGAGCAGTTCTTC
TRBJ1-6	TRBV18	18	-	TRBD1	CASSPRGQGAQLGSPLHF	TGTGCCAGCTCACCCCGGGGACAGGGGGCGCAGTTAGGATCACCCCTCCACTTT
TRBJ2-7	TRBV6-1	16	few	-	CASSEAPFMPKGEQYF	TGTGCCAGCAGTGAAGCGCCCTTCATGCCCAAGGGGGAGCAGTACTTC
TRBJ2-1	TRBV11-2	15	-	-	CASCPGVSSYNEQFF	TGTGCCAGTTGTCCGGGGGTAAGCTCCTACAATGAGCAGTTCTTC
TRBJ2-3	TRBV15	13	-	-	CATSRDSPDTQYF	TGTGCCACCAGCAGAGATAGTCCAGATACGCAGTATTTT
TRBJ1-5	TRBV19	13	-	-	CASKGAGDQPQHF	TGTGCCAGTAAAGGGGCAGGGGATCAGCCCCAGCATTTT